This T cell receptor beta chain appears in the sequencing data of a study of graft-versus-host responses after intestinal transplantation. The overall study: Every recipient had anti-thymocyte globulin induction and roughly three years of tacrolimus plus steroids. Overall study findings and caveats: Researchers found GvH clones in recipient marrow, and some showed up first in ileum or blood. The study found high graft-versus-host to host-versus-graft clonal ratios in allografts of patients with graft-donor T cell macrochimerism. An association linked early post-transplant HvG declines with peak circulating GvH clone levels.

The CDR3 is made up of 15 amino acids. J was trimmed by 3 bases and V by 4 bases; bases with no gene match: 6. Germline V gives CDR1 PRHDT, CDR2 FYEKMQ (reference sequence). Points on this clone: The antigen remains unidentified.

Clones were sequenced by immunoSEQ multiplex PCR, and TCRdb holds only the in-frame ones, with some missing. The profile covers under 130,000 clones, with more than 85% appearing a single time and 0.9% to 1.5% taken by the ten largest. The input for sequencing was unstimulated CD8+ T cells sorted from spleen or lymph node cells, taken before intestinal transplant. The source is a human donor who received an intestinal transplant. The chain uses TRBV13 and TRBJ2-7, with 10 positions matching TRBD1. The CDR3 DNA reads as TGTGCCAGCAGCTGGCCGGGACAGGGGCGCTACGAGCAGTACTTC. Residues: CASSWPGQGRYEQYF.